This T cell receptor beta chain was retrieved from a study of cytomegalovirus exposure and HLA in healthy donors. Points from the study as a whole: An analysis that came later showed most CMV-associated TCR beta chains appearing HLA-restricted.

The primer mix had 60 Vbeta and 13 Jbeta primers. This table comes from immunoSEQ multiplex PCR, and its TCRdb copy is limited to in-frame clones, with some not included. The sample consists of fewer than 150,000 clones, around 77% of them appearing once. Though probably carrying unrecorded immune exposures, donors were nominally healthy at sampling. Remarks on this clone: The antigen remains undetermined.

Germline V gene data show CDR1 as WSHSY and CDR2 as SAAADI. Between the trimmed V and J ends, which lost 2 bases and 4 bases, there was a span of 14 bases. The CDR3 length is 15 residues. The source of this sequence is a man aged 45-65 years in good health and CMV-seropositive. The sequenced sample was PBMCs. The chain links TRBV10-2 to TRBJ1-1; D possibly corresponds to TRBD1 (5 bases). As DNA, the CDR3 is TGCGCCAGCAGTGAGGTGGCAGGGATACGCACTGAAGCTTTCTTT. Residues: CASSEVAGIRTEAFF.